This entry describes one T cell receptor (beta chain). The data were taken from a study of shared clonotypes between healthy human individuals. This CDR3 contains 19 residues. The ends were cut back, 6 bases at V and 4 bases at J, with 27 bases in the middle. Germline V gene sequence: CDR1 LNHDA, CDR2 SQIVND (reference sequence). Clones were sequenced by immunoSEQ multiplex PCR, and TCRdb holds only the in-frame ones, with some missing. In the table there are 520,000 or so clones, more than 65% of which are singletons. The chain combines TRBV19 with TRBJ2-2; TRBD1 is a possible D gene (5 bases). Sequencing used PBMCs. The origin of this receptor is a woman aged 35 to 49 in good health. Some clones in this sample may be carry-over from other donors' samples. The CDR3 sequence: CASSPKGQGSSKSTGELFF. The CDR3 DNA follows: TGTGCCAGTAGCCCAAAGGGGCAGGGAAGTTCGAAGAGCACCGGGGAGCTGTTTTTT.